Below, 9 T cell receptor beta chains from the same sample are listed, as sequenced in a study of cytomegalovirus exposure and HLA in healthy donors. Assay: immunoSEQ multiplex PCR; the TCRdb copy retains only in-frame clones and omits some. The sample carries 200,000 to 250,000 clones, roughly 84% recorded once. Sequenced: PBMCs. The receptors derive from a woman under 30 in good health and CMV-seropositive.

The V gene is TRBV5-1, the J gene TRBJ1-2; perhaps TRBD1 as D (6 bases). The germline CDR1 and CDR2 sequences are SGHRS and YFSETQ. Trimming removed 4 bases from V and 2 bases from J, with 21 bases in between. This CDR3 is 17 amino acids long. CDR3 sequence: CASSQTLRDKRNYGYTF. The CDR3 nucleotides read TGCGCCAGCAGCCAAACGCTCCGGGACAAACGGAACTATGGCTACACCTTC.

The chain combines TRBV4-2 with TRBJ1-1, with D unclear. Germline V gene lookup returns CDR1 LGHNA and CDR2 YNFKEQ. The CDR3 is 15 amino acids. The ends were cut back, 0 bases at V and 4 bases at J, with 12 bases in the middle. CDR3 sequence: CASSQEYAGSTEAFF. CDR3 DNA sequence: TGTGCCAGCAGCCAAGAATATGCCGGGAGCACTGAAGCTTTCTTT.

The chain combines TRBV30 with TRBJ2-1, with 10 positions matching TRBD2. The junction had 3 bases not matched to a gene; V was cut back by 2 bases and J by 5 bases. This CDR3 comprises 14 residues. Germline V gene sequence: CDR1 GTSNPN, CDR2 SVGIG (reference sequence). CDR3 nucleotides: TGTGCCTGGAGTCTAAGCGGGAGGGACAATGAGCAGTTCTTC. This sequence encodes CAWSLSGRDNEQFF.

CDR3 sequence (DNA): TGTGCCAGCAGTTTCACAGGCTCTAACTATGGCTACACCTTC. It translates to CASSFTGSNYGYTF. The rearrangement uses TRBV27 and TRBJ1-2; TRBD1 is a possible D gene (5 bases). V shed 3 bases and J shed 0 bases, with 8 bases lying between them. Germline V gene lookup returns CDR1 MNHEY and CDR2 SMNVEV (reference sequence). This CDR3 has 14 residues.

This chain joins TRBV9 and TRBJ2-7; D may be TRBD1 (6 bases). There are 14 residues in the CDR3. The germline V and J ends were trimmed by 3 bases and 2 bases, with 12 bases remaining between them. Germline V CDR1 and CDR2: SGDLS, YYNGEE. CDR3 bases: TGTGCCAGCAGCGGCCGACAGGAAACCTACGAGCAGTACTTC. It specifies CASSGRQETYEQYF.

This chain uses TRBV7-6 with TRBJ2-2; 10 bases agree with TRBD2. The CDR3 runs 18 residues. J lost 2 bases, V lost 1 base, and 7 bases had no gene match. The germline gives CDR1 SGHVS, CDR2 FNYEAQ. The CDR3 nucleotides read TGTGCCAGCAGCTTAGGCCCCGGACTAGCGGTCAACACCGGGGAGCTGTTTTTT. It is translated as CASSLGPGLAVNTGELFF.

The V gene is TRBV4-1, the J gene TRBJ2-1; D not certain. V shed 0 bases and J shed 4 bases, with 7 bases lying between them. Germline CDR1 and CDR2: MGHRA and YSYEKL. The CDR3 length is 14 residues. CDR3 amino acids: CASSQDTLYNEQFF. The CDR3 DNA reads TGCGCCAGCAGCCAAGATACCCTATACAATGAGCAGTTCTTC.

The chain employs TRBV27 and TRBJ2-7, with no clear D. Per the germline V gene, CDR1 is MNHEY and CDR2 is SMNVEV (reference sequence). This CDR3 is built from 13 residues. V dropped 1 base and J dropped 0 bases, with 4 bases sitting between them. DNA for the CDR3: TGTGCCAGCAGTTTATACAGCTCCTACGAGCAGTACTTC. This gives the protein CASSLYSSYEQYF.

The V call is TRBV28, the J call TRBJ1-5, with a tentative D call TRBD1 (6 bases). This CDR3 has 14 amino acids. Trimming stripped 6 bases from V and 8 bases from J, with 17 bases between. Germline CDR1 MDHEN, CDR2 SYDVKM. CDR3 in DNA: TGTGCCAGCAGGGATCCCGGGACATTTAAGCCCCAGCATTTT. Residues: CASRDPGTFKPQHF.